This T cell receptor (beta chain) originates from a study of tissue T cells after allogeneic stem cell transplantation. Trimming removed 3 bases at V and 3 bases at J, with 2 bases between. This CDR3 has 11 residues. Germline assignment: CDR1 NNHNN and CDR2 SYGAGS (reference sequence). Broader study findings: Sampling depth was limited, and the cohort was small and clinically varied. Anatomically similar tissues had similar TCR repertoires within each patient.

Generated by immunoSEQ multiplex PCR, the TCRdb table keeps only in-frame clones and is missing some. The sample shows 48,000 or so clones, around 70% of them seen only once. Concerning this clone: The antigen remains unidentified. The gene symbols are mouse symbols. The CDR3 is cut off 1 residue early in the read; its end comes from the germline J gene. Additional DNA sequences in this sample encode the identical CDR3.

The material sequenced was sorted cells pooled from one or two spleens. This TCR came from a pool of C57BL/6 mice in good health. The chain recombines TRBV13-2 with TRBJ2-3; D gene unclear. The CDR3 loop is CASGGAETLYF. Incomplete CDR3 DNA: TGTGCCAGCGGTGGCGCAGAAACGCTGTAT.